Sequencing of this T cell receptor beta chain was carried out in a study of blood T cell repertoires in COVID-19. Across the whole study: The United States, Italy and Spain supplied acute and convalescent COVID-19 samples.

Germline assignment: CDR1 MNHEY and CDR2 SMNVEV (reference sequence). This CDR3 has 14 amino acids. V lost 7 bases and J 6 bases, leaving 16 bases between the germline ends. Authors' data handling: For nucleated cells, counts were estimated from reference gene primer amplification. Clones were read by immunoSEQ multiplex PCR, and TCRdb kept only the in-frame ones, dropping some. V, J and clone size are taken as reported in that table, and D and trimming were inferred from the DNA itself. The repertoire has more than 50,000 clones, more than 90% of them found once; the top ten carry around 3%. This clonotype was obtained from a human donor in a cohort sampled during active COVID-19. Material for sequencing was peripheral blood. The rearrangement links TRBV27 to TRBJ1-5; D possibly corresponds to TRBD1 (5 bases). The CDR3 DNA reads TGTGCCAGCACTCCACGTCAGGGAGGTCAGCCCCAGCATTTT. It codes for CASTPRQGGQPQHF.